The 6 T cell receptor beta chains in this list originate from one sample, sequenced in a study of cytomegalovirus exposure and HLA in healthy donors. Researchers ran the PCR with 60 Vbeta and 13 Jbeta primers. Clones were sequenced by immunoSEQ multiplex PCR, and TCRdb holds only the in-frame ones, with some missing. The data contain some 160,000 clones, around 80% of them singletons. Sample: PBMCs. Receptor source: a middle-aged woman in good health and CMV-seronegative.

The V gene is TRBV6-1, the J gene TRBJ1-1; 7 bases fit TRBD1. Germline assignment: CDR1 MNHNS and CDR2 SASEGT. There are 13 residues in the CDR3. V was pared by 6 bases and J by 6 bases, with 7 bases of the junction left unmatched. CDR3 in DNA: TGTGCCAGCAGCCCGGACAGGTACGCTGAAGCTTTCTTT. This gives the protein CASSPDRYAEAFF.

This chain uses TRBV19 with TRBJ2-6; D is unresolved. The germline V gene has CDR1 LNHDA and CDR2 SQIVND (reference sequence). The CDR3 is 15 residues long. The V end was cut by 7 bases, the J end by 2 bases, with 12 bases between. In nucleotides, the CDR3 is TGTGCCAGTACAAGAGTTTCAACTGGGGCCAACGTCCTGACTTTC. Its protein is CASTRVSTGANVLTF. The whole variable domain, remainder taken from reference TRBV19 and TRBJ2-6, is DGGITQSPKYLFRKEGQNVTLSCEQNLNHDAMYWYRQDPGQGLRLIYYSQIVNDFQKGDIAEGYSVSREKKESFPLTVTSAQKNPTAFYLCASTRVSTGANVLTFGAGSRLTVL.

The J gene is TRBJ2-2, the V gene TRBV6-1; tentatively, D is TRBD2 (5 bases). Trimming removed 6 bases from V and 6 bases from J, with 11 bases in between. Per the germline V gene, CDR1 is MNHNS and CDR2 is SASEGT. The CDR3 sequence is 13 residues long. DNA for the CDR3: TGTGCCAGCAGCACAGCACTAGCCGGGGAGCTGTTTTTT. It encodes CASSTALAGELFF.

The CDR3 DNA reads as TGTGCCAGCACCACCGGGACAGGGAACTACGAGCAGTACTTC. It translates to CASTTGTGNYEQYF. The chain combines TRBV28 with TRBJ2-7, with 9 bases matching TRBD1. This CDR3 contains 14 residues. J was trimmed by 3 bases and V by 7 bases; bases with no gene match: 7. CDR1 MDHEN and CDR2 SYDVKM come from the germline V gene.

The chain carries TRBV2 and TRBJ2-7; weak D call: TRBD1 (5 bases). The V end was cut by 6 bases, the J end by 2 bases, with 14 bases between. The germline gives CDR1 SNHLY, CDR2 FYNNEI. The CDR3 contains 14 residues. CDR3 amino acids: CASRLQDLTYEQYF. The CDR3 DNA reads TGTGCCAGCAGACTACAGGATTTGACCTACGAGCAGTACTTC.

The chain is built from TRBV11-3 and TRBJ1-1; tentative D call: TRBD1 (5 bases). The CDR3 has 14 residues. The V end lost 3 bases, the J end lost 3 bases, and 11 bases lay between the germline ends. From germline, CDR1 is SGHNT and CDR2 YENEEA. The CDR3 DNA is TGTGCCAGCAGCTTTATGGGGGGGGACACTGAAGCTTTCTTT. Translation: CASSFMGGDTEAFF.